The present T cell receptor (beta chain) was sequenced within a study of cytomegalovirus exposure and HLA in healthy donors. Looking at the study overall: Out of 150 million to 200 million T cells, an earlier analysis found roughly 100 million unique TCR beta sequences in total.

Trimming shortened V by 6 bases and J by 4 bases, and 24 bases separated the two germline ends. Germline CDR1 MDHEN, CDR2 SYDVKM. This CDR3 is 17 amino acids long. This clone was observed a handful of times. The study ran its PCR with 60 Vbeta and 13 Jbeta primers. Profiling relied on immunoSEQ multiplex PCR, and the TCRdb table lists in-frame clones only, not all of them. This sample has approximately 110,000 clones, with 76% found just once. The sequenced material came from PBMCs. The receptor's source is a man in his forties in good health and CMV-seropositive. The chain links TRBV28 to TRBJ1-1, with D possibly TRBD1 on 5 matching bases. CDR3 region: CASSPTRRGGFGTEAFF. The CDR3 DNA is TGTGCCAGCAGCCCTACAAGACGGGGGGGGTTTGGCACTGAAGCTTTCTTT.